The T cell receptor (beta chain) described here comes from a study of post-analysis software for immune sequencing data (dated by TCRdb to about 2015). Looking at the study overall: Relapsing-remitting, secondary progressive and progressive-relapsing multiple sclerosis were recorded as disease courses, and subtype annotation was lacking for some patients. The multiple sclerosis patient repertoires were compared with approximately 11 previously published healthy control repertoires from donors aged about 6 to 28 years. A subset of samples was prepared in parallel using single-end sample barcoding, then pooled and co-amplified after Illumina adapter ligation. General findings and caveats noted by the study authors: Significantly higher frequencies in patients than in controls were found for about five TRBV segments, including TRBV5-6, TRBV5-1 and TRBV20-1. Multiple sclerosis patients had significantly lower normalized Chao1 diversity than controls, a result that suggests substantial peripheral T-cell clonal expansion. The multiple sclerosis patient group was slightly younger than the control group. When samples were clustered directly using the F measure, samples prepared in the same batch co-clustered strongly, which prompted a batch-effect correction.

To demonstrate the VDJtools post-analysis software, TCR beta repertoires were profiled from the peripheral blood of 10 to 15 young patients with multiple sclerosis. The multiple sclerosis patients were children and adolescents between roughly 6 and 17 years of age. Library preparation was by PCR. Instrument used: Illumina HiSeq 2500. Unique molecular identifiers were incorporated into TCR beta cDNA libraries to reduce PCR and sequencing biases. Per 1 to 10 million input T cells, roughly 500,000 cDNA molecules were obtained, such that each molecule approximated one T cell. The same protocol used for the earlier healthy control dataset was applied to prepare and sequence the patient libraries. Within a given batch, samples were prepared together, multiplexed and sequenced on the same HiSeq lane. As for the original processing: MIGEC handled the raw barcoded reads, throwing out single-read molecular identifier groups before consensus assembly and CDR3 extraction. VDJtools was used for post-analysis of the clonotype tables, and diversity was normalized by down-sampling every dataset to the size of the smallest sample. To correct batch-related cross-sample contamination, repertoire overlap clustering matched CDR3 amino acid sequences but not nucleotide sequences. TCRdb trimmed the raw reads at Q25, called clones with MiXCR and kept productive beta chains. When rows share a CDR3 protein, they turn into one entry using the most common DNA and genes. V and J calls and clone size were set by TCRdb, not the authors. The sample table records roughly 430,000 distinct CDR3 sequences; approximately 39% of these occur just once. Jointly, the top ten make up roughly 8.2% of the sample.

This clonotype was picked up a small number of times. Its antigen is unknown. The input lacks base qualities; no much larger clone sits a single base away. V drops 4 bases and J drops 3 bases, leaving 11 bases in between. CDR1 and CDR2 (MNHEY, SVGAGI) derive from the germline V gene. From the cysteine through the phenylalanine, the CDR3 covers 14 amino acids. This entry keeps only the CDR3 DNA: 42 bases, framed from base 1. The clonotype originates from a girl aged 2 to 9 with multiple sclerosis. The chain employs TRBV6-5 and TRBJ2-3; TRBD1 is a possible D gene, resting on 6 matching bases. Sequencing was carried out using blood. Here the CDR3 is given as CASSSAGVTDTQYF. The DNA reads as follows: TGTGCCAGCAGTTCGGCAGGGGTAACAGATACGCAGTATTTT.